The present TCR beta chain was sequenced within a study of T cell repertoires in cytomegalovirus infection. Study conclusions and caveats: Ex vivo responses were dominated by HLA-C-restricted CMV-specific TCR beta clonotypes.

Between the trimmed V and J ends, which lost 1 base and 8 bases, there was a span of 5 bases. The germline CDR1 and CDR2 sequences are ENHRY and SYGVKD. CDR3 size: 11 residues. In this sample, this clonotype turned up many times. The target antigen is unknown. One entry per CDR3 protein results from TCRdb running MiXCR on the reads. The table lists hundreds of thousands of distinct CDR3 sequences, approximately 31% of them singletons. The clonotype was recovered from a human donor in good health (CMV status not recorded). Some clones in this sample may be carry-over from other donors' samples. The sequenced sample was PBMCs. The rearrangement uses TRBV10-3 and TRBJ1-1; D unclear. The CDR3 sequence is CAISELGEAFF. The CDR3, as DNA: TGTGCCATCAGTGAGTTGGGAGAAGCTTTCTTT.